A selection of T cell receptor beta chains follows, all from one sample in a study of blood T cells in healthy people across ages. Via MiXCR, TCRdb re-called the 5' RACE reads, giving one row per CDR3 protein. The sample includes over 1,500,000 distinct CDR3 sequences, about 39% seen only once; the top ten take roughly 24%. The sequenced sample consisted of blood. The receptors originated from a human donor in good health. Each CDR3 is given with its conserved first and last residue. D genes are given only for firm matches. Only part of the rows carry a size: once, few, many, or a class if the clone is expanded.

v_call	d_call	cdr3_length	clone_size	j_call	cdr3_aa	cdr3_nt
TRBV5-1	NA	14	NA	TRBJ2-7	CASSSSGTSGEQYF	TGCGCCAGCAGCTCCTCCGGGACGTCGGGCGAGCAGTACTTC
TRBV28	NA	17	few	TRBJ2-7	CASSTHLGGFSSYEQYF	TGTGCCAGCAGTACCCATCTCGGGGGCTTCAGCTCCTACGAGCAGTACTTC
TRBV27	NA	14	NA	TRBJ2-1	CASSLWGNQETQFF	TGTGCCAGCAGTTTATGGGGTAACCAAGAGACCCAGTTCTTC
TRBV4-1	NA	16	few	TRBJ1-2	CASSQGFLGYNYGYTF	TGCGCCAGCAGCCAAGGTTTCCTCGGTTATAACTATGGCTACACCTTC
TRBV2	NA	14	once	TRBJ2-4	CASREGPPLNIQYF	TGTGCCAGCAGGGAAGGCCCACCATTAAACATTCAGTACTTC
TRBV29-1	NA	11	few	TRBJ1-2	CSLREGGGYTF	TGCAGCCTCCGTGAGGGGGGTGGCTACACCTTC
TRBV5-5	NA	14	NA	TRBJ2-1	CASSPISVYNERFF	TGTGCCAGCAGCCCGATCTCTGTTTACAATGAGCGGTTCTTC
TRBV7-9	NA	13	NA	TRBJ1-2	CASTDSLSYGYTF	TGTGCCAGCACAGACAGCCTAAGCTATGGCTACACCTTC
TRBV6-5	NA	14	NA	TRBJ1-2	CASSRGAPLYGYTF	TGTGCCAGCAGTCGGGGAGCACCGCTCTATGGCTACACCTTC
TRBV20-1	NA	14	few	TRBJ1-2	CSARILGKPYGYTF	TGCAGTGCTAGGATCCTCGGGAAACCTTATGGCTACACCTTC
TRBV6-2/TRBV6-3	TRBD2	19	few	TRBJ2-3	CASSYISTTSGGSTDTQYF	TGTGCCAGCAGTTACATATCTACGACTAGCGGGGGAAGCACAGATACGCAGTATTTT
TRBV20-1	TRBD1	12	NA	TRBJ2-1	CSAGRQGYEQFF	TGCAGTGCTGGTAGACAGGGGTATGAGCAGTTCTTC
TRBV6-2/TRBV6-3	NA	16	few	TRBJ1-5	CASSGTGDVGYQPQHF	TGTGCCAGCAGTGGAACGGGAGATGTGGGATATCAGCCCCAGCATTTT
TRBV20-1	NA	14	NA	TRBJ2-5	CSARAPSLKGSQYF	TGCAGTGCTAGGGCACCGTCACTTAAGGGCTCCCAGTACTTC
TRBV4-3	NA	15	NA	TRBJ1-2	CASSQSPGQGYGYTF	TGCGCCAGCAGCCAATCTCCCGGGCAGGGCTATGGCTACACCTTC
TRBV5-1	TRBD1	15	NA	TRBJ1-5	CASSRWTGSDQPQHF	TGCGCCAGCAGCCGCTGGACAGGATCGGATCAGCCCCAGCATTTT
TRBV6-5	NA	15	few	TRBJ2-3	CASSYTRGATDTQYF	TGTGCCAGCAGTTATACTCGGGGGGCGACAGATACGCAGTATTTT
TRBV7-3	TRBD1	15	many	TRBJ2-5	CASSKGTGSQETQYF	TGTGCCAGCAGCAAAGGGACAGGGTCACAAGAGACCCAGTACTTC
TRBV7-3	NA	12	NA	TRBJ2-1	CASSGKYGEQFF	TGTGCCAGCAGCGGAAAATACGGTGAGCAGTTCTTC
TRBV9	TRBD2	16	NA	TRBJ2-5	CASSVASGGAVETQYF	TGTGCCAGCAGCGTGGCTAGCGGGGGGGCCGTGGAGACCCAGTACTTC
TRBV15	NA	14	NA	TRBJ1-1	CATSRDRPTIEAFF	TGTGCCACCAGCAGAGACAGACCAACCATCGAGGCTTTCTTT
TRBV7-2	NA	15	NA	TRBJ2-7	CASSLEDIPSCEQYF	TGTGCCAGCAGCTTGGAGGACATTCCTTCCTGCGAGCAGTACTTC
TRBV6-6	NA	14	once	TRBJ2-5	CASSYYIQGTEQYF	TGTGCCAGCAGTTACTATATACAGGGCACTGAGCAGTACTTC
TRBV7-2	NA	14	NA	TRBJ1-2	CASSFSGGAGGYTF	TGTGCCAGCAGCTTTAGTGGGGGCGCGGGGGGCTACACCTTC
TRBV5-1	NA	13	NA	TRBJ2-7	CASSMASSYEQYF	TGCGCCAGCAGCATGGCTTCCTCCTACGAGCAGTACTTC
TRBV20-1	TRBD2	13	NA	TRBJ2-3	CSGLAGGKDTQYF	TGCAGCGGACTAGCGGGGGGGAAGGATACGCAGTATTTT
TRBV7-2	NA	13	NA	TRBJ2-5	CASSFNRVETRYF	TGTGCCAGCAGCTTCAACAGGGTTGAGACCCGGTACTTC
TRBV5-6	TRBD2	16	few	TRBJ2-5	CASSLSSGAVWETQYF	TGTGCCAGCAGCTTGAGTAGCGGGGCGGTATGGGAGACCCAGTACTTC
TRBV20-1	TRBD1	17	few	TRBJ1-2	CSASYPDRGALGYGYTF	TGCAGTGCTAGTTACCCCGACAGGGGAGCTTTAGGCTATGGCTACACCTTC
TRBV20-1	NA	13	few	TRBJ2-3	CSATRDRQDTQYF	TGCAGTGCAACCCGGGACCGCCAAGATACGCAGTATTTT
TRBV7-2	NA	15	NA	TRBJ2-1	CASSLRDMYYNEQFF	TGTGCCAGCAGCCTCCGGGACATGTACTACAATGAGCAGTTCTTC
TRBV7-2	NA	14	many	TRBJ2-5	CASSLGGGRETQYF	TGTGCCAGCAGCTTAGGGGGCGGCCGAGAGACCCAGTACTTC
TRBV25-1	NA	14	NA	TRBJ2-1	CASSPQDSYNEQFF	TGTGCCAGCAGTCCGCAGGACAGTTACAATGAGCAGTTCTTC
TRBV28	NA	15	NA	TRBJ2-1	CASSLRGATINEQFF	TGTGCCAGCAGTTTACGCGGGGCCACCATTAATGAGCAGTTCTTC
TRBV5-5	NA	18	NA	TRBJ2-3	CASSSILGPNPSTDTQYF	TGTGCCAGCAGCTCGATACTGGGCCCGAACCCTAGCACAGATACGCAGTATTTT
TRBV29-1	NA	12	few	TRBJ2-1	CSVVPTHNEQFF	TGCAGCGTTGTGCCGACCCACAATGAGCAGTTCTTC
TRBV4-3	NA	14	few	TRBJ2-3	CASSPRGPEDTQYF	TGCGCCAGCAGCCCGCGGGGGCCCGAGGATACGCAGTATTTT
TRBV4-3	TRBD2	15	few	TRBJ2-5	CASSQDWDPGREQYF	TGCGCCAGCAGCCAAGATTGGGACCCCGGGAGGGAGCAGTACTTC
TRBV10-3	NA	16	few	TRBJ2-6	CAARTASLSGANVLTF	TGTGCCGCGCGGACCGCTTCTCTCTCTGGGGCCAACGTCCTGACTTTC
TRBV7-3	NA	14	few	TRBJ2-1	CASSLTNGYNEQFF	TGTGCCAGCAGCTTAACCAATGGGTACAATGAGCAGTTCTTC